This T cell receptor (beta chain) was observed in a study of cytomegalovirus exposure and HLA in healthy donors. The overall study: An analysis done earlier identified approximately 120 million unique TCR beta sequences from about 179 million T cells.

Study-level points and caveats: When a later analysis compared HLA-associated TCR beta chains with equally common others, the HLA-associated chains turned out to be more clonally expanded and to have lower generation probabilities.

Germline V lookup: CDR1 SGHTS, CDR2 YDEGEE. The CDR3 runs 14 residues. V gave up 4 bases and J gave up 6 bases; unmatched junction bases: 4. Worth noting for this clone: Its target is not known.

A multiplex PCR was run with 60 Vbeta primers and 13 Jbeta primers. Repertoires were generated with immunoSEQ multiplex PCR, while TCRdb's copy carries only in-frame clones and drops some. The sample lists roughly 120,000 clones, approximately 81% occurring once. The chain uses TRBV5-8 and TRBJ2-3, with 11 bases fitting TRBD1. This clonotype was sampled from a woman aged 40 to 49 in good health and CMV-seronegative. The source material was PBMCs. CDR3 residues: CASSHGQGADTQYF. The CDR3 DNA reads TGTGCCAGCAGCCACGGACAGGGGGCCGATACGCAGTATTTT.